These T cell receptor beta chains were read from a single sample in a study of shared clonotypes between healthy human individuals. Libraries were prepared by immunoSEQ multiplex PCR; TCRdb keeps only in-frame clonotypes and omits some of them. The sample holds some 2.1 million clones; less than 95% are singletons and the top ten take 1% to 1.3%. Sequencing was done on a sample of naive CD8+ T cells sorted from blood. The receptors come from a man in his late teens or twenties in good health. The CDR3 runs from the conserved cysteine through the conserved F or W. The D gene is left open where the match is weak. Size tells how often a clone was seen (once, few, many) or the class of an expanded clone, and some rows leave it out.

clone_size,j_call,v_call,d_call,cdr3_aa,cdr3_nt
NA,TRBJ2-7,TRBV7-2,TRBD2,CASSLGAGRGHEQYF,TGTGCCAGCAGCTTAGGAGCGGGGAGAGGACACGAGCAGTACTTC
once,TRBJ2-7,TRBV27,TRBD1,CASSPSRGTASYEQYF,TGTGCCAGCAGTCCGAGTAGAGGGACAGCCTCCTACGAGCAGTACTTC
NA,TRBJ2-5,TRBV11-2,NA,CASSHPFDNQETQYF,TGTGCCAGCAGCCATCCCTTTGACAACCAAGAGACCCAGTACTTC
once,TRBJ1-3,TRBV7-9,TRBD1,CASSFPDRFSGNTIYF,TGTGCCAGCAGCTTCCCGGACAGGTTCTCTGGAAACACCATATATTTT
once,TRBJ2-7,TRBV13,NA,CASSLAGGGIHYEQYF,TGTGCCAGCAGCTTAGCAGGAGGGGGCATCCACTACGAGCAGTACTTC
NA,TRBJ2-1,TRBV7-6,TRBD2,CASSLGLAGGLYNEQFF,TGTGCCAGCAGCCTAGGACTAGCGGGGGGACTTTACAATGAGCAGTTCTTC
NA,TRBJ2-7,TRBV5-6,NA,CASSLLGNEQYF,TGTGCCAGCAGCTTGTTGGGGAACGAGCAGTACTTC
NA,TRBJ2-7,TRBV9,NA,CASSVAPGATYEQYF,TGTGCCAGCAGCGTAGCTCCGGGGGCTACCTACGAGCAGTACTTC
NA,TRBJ2-7,TRBV9,TRBD2,CASSRLAGDEQYF,TGTGCCAGCAGCCGACTAGCGGGAGATGAGCAGTACTTC
NA,TRBJ1-1,TRBV5-6,NA,CASSLGTEAFF,TGTGCCAGCAGCTTAGGGACTGAAGCTTTCTTT
NA,TRBJ2-1,TRBV27,NA,CASSTLGVSSYNEQFF,TGTGCCAGCTCGACCTTAGGGGTCAGCTCCTACAATGAGCAGTTCTTC
NA,TRBJ2-5,TRBV5-6,TRBD1,CASSATGEETQYF,TGTGCCAGCAGCGCGACAGGGGAAGAGACCCAGTACTTC
NA,TRBJ1-1,TRBV4-2,NA,CASSQVQAGDTEAFF,TGTGCCAGCAGCCAAGTTCAGGCTGGGGATACTGAAGCTTTCTTT
NA,TRBJ2-7,TRBV9,NA,CASSVGGDPTYEQYF,TGTGCCAGCAGCGTAGGGGGGGATCCCACCTACGAGCAGTACTTC
NA,TRBJ2-1,TRBV6-5,TRBD1,CASSPPGTGDEQFF,TGTGCCAGCAGTCCGCCCGGGACAGGGGATGAGCAGTTCTTC
once,TRBJ2-7,TRBV4-2,NA,CASSQDLGDQYF,TGTGCCAGCAGCCAAGATTTGGGCGACCAGTACTTC
NA,TRBJ2-1,TRBV4-3,TRBD2,CASSQDDVRSSGSWGEQFF,TGCGCCAGCAGCCAAGATGATGTGAGGTCTAGCGGGAGTTGGGGTGAGCAGTTCTTC
NA,TRBJ1-1,TRBV27,NA,CASSLETGTEAFF,TGTGCCAGCAGTTTAGAGACAGGCACTGAAGCTTTCTTT
NA,TRBJ1-2,TRBV7-2,NA,CASSQGGYYGYTF,TGTGCCAGCAGCCAAGGGGGGTACTATGGCTACACCTTC
NA,TRBJ1-2,TRBV4-2,NA,CASSQSSQSDLYGYTF,TGTGCCAGCAGCCAAAGCTCTCAGTCGGACCTCTATGGCTACACCTTC
NA,TRBJ2-5,TRBV28,TRBD2,CASSSPGLASGETQYF,TGTGCCAGCAGTTCCCCGGGACTAGCATCTGGCGAGACCCAGTACTTC
NA,TRBJ2-1,TRBV5-4,TRBD2,CASSLGLADYNEQFF,TGTGCCAGCAGCTTGGGCCTAGCGGACTACAATGAGCAGTTCTTC